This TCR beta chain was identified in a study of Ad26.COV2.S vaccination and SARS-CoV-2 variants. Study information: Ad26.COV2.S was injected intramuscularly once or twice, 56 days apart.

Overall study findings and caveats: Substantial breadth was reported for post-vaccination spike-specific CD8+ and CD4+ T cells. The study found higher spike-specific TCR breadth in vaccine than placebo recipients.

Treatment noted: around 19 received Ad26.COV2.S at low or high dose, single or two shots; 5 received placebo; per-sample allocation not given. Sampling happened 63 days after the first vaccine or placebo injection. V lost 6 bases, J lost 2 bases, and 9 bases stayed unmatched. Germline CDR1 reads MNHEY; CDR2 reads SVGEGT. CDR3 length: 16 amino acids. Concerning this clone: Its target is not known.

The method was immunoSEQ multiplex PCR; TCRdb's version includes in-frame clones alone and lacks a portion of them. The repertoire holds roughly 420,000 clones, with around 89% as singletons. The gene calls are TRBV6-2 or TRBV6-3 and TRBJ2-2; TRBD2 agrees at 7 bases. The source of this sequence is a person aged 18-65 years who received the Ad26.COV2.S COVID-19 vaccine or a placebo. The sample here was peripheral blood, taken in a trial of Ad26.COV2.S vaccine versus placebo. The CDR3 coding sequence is TGTGCCAGCAGCTATACCCCGGGGGGTAACACCGGGGAGCTGTTTTTT. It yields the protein CASSYTPGGNTGELFF.